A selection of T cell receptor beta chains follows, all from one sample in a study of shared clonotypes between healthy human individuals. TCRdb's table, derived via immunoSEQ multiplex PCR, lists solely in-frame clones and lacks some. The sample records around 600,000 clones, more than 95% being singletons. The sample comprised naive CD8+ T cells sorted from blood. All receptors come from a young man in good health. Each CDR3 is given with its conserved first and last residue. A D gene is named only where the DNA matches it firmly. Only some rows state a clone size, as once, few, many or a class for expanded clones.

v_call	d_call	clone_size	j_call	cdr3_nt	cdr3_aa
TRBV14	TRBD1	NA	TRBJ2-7	TGTGCCAGCAGCCAACCCGGGACAGGTTCCTACGAGCAGTACTTC	CASSQPGTGSYEQYF
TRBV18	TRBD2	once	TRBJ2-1	TGTGCCAGCTCACTTCAAACGACCGGAGTAGCGGGAGAGGGGGGCACCTACAATGAGCAGTTCTTC	CASSLQTTGVAGEGGTYNEQFF
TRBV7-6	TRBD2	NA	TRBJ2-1	TGTGCCAGCAGCTTGGGGGAGGGGATCTCCTACAATGAGCAGTTCTTC	CASSLGEGISYNEQFF
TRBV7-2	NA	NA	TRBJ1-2	TGTGCCAGCAGCTTACCGGGACACCCGAACTATGGCTACACCTTC	CASSLPGHPNYGYTF
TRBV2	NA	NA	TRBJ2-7	TGTGCCAGCAGCATGCCGGGTTTCAGCTCCTACGAGCAGTACTTC	CASSMPGFSSYEQYF
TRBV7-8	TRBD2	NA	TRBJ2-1	TGTGCCAGCAGCCTTAGTTTTAGCGGGAGGGCCATTGATGAGCAGTTCTTC	CASSLSFSGRAIDEQFF
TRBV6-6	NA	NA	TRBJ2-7	TGTGCCAGCAGATCCGACAGGTACGAGCAGTACTTC	CASRSDRYEQYF
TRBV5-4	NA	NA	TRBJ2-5	TGTGCCAGCAGCTCCCCGACTACTTTGACGTACCAAGAGACCCAGTACTTC	CASSSPTTLTYQETQYF
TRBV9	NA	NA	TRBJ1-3	TGTGCCAGCAGCCCGGGACAAGGGGTATATTTT	CASSPGQGVYF
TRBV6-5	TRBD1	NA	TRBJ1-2	TGTGCCAGCAGTACGGACAGGGTGAACTATGGCTACACCTTC	CASSTDRVNYGYTF
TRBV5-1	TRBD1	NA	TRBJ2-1	TGCGCCAGCAGCCCCGGGGACAGGGAGGGCTACAATGAGCAGTTCTTC	CASSPGDREGYNEQFF
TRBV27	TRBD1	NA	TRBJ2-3	TGTGCCAGCACCAGGACAGGGGCGACAGATACGCAGTATTTT	CASTRTGATDTQYF